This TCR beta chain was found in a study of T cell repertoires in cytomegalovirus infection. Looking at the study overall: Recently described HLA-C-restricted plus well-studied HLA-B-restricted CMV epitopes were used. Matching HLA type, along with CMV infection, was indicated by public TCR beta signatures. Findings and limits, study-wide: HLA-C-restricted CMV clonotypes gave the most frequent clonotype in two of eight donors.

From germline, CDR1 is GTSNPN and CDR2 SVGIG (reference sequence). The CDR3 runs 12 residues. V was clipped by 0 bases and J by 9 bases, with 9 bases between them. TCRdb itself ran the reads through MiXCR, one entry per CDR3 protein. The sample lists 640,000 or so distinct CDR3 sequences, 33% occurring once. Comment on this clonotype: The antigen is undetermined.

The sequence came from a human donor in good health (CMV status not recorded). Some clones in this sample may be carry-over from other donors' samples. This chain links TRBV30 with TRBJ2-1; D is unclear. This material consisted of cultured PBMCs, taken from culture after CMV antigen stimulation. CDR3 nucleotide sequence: TGTGCCTGGAGTGTACTTGGATTTGAGCAGTTCTTC. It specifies CAWSVLGFEQFF.